The source of this TCR beta chain is a study of T cells in localized non-small cell lung cancer. Libraries were prepared by immunoSEQ multiplex PCR; TCRdb keeps only in-frame clonotypes and omits some of them. The sample contains approximately 34,000 clones, roughly nine tenths of which appear only once. Study-level points and caveats: Highest T cell clonality was seen in uninvolved adjacent lung, surpassing that measured in tumor.

Note on this clone: Its antigen is undetermined.

In germline, CDR1 is KGHSH, CDR2 LQKENI. V was clipped by 0 bases and J by 1 base, with 15 bases between them. The CDR3 runs 17 residues. The chain joins TRBV18 to TRBJ1-1; weak D call: TRBD1 (5 bases). The source was peripheral blood, collected before any cancer treatment. The source is a woman aged 35 to 69 with stage I lung adenocarcinoma. DNA of the CDR3: TGTGCCAGCTCACCACCTGCCAGGGATATATGGAACACTGAAGCTTTCTTT. This encodes CASSPPARDIWNTEAFF.